These 17 T cell receptor beta chains were sequenced from one sample in a study of blood T cells in healthy people across ages. A sample-barcoded 5' primer and a J-beta primer mix were used in a second PCR of about 7 to 11 cycles. TCRdb passed the 5' RACE reads through MiXCR, listing each CDR3 protein once. The repertoire holds 1.5 million to 2 million distinct CDR3 sequences, with just under 50% as singletons. Sequences were obtained from blood. These receptors originate from a woman between 35 and 50 years old in good health.

This clonotype was found a few times. J is TRBJ2-7 and V is TRBV7-8; 9 nucleotides line up with TRBD1. The last part of the DNA fits TRBJ2-5 better; the J call may be wrong. The length of the CDR3 is 17 residues. Per germline, CDR1 SGHVS and CDR2 FQNEAQ. CDR3 protein: CASSPRTGQGWGETQYF. The CDR3 bases are TGTGCCAGCAGCCCAAGAACCGGACAGGGGTGGGGAGAGACCCAGTACTTC.

The CDR3 DNA reads as TGCGCCAGCAGCCCATCGGACAGGGACCACTACAATGAGCAGTTCTTC. It encodes CASSPSDRDHYNEQFF. The chain uses TRBV4-3 and TRBJ2-1; TRBD1 matches at 8 bases. Germline assignment: CDR1 LGHNA and CDR2 YSLEER. The trim removed 4 bases at V and 3 bases at J, leaving 8 bases unmatched. The CDR3 runs to 16 residues.

This clonotype was detected many times. The chain joins TRBV10-3 to TRBJ2-1, with 15 bases fitting TRBD2. After removal of 5 bases from V and 6 bases from J, the junction contained 8 bases not matched to a gene. The CDR3 has 17 amino acids. Germline CDR1 reads ENHRY; CDR2 reads SYGVKD. Here the CDR3 DNA reads TGTGCCATCAGTCCCGGACTAGCGGGGGGGCAACTCAATGAGCAGTTCTTC. This codes for CAISPGLAGGQLNEQFF.

The chain links TRBV7-2 to TRBJ2-1, with D tentatively TRBD2 (7 bases). V shed 1 base and J shed 3 bases, with 13 bases lying between them. Germline-derived CDR1 and CDR2 are SGHTA and FQGNSA. The CDR3 runs 16 residues. The CDR3, as DNA: TGTGCCAGCAGCTTAGGGGGGGCTAGCGGCTACAATGAGCAGTTCTTC. Amino acids: CASSLGGASGYNEQFF. Full variable domain (rest looked up from reference TRBV7-2 and TRBJ2-1): GAGVSQSPSNKVTEKGKDVELRCDPISGHTALYWYRQSLGQGLEFLIYFQGNSAPDKSGLPSDRFSAERTGGSVSTLTIQRTQQEDSAVYLCASSLGGASGYNEQFFGPGTRLTVL.

Worth noting for this clonotype: A much larger clonotype is one base distant, so this may be a read error. The gene calls are TRBV28 and TRBJ2-3; 8 positions agree with TRBD1. V trimming: 7 bases; J trimming: 4 bases; junction bases outside the gene matches: 10. This CDR3 comprises 15 residues. Germline CDR1 and CDR2: MDHEN and SYDVKM. The CDR3 region has the DNA TGTGCCAGCACCCCGTGGGCAGGGGGCCCAGATACGCAGTATTTT. Translating gives CASTPWAGGPDTQYF. Full variable domain (rest looked up from reference TRBV28 and TRBJ2-3): DVKVTQSSRYLVKRTGEKVFLECVQDMDHENMFWYRQDPGLGLRLIYFSYDVKMKEKGDIPEGYSVSREKKERFSLILESASTNQTSMYLCASTPWAGGPDTQYFGPGTRLTVL.

The chain employs TRBV28 and TRBJ2-7, with 10 nucleotides matching TRBD1. Germline CDR1 reads MDHEN; CDR2 reads SYDVKM. The CDR3 is 15 amino acids. V lost 5 bases, J lost 3 bases, and 7 bases stayed unmatched. The CDR3 loop reads CASSGTGTGDYEQYF. As DNA, the CDR3 is TGTGCCAGCAGTGGCACCGGGACAGGGGACTACGAGCAGTACTTC.

The chain uses TRBV7-3 and TRBJ2-1; D may correspond to TRBD1 or TRBD2 (6 bases each). Between the trimmed V and J ends, which lost 4 bases and 3 bases, there was a span of 10 bases. The CDR3 consists of 14 residues. Germline values: CDR1 SGHTA, CDR2 FQGTGA. The CDR3 coding sequence is TGTGCCAGCAGCTCGGCGGGACACTACAATGAGCAGTTCTTC. Its translation: CASSSAGHYNEQFF.

V gene TRBV12-3 or TRBV12-4 combines with J gene TRBJ2-4; 7 bases are a match to TRBD1. The J call may be mistaken, given a closer DNA end match to TRBJ2-7. There are 15 residues in the CDR3. CDR3 sequence (DNA): TGTGCCAGCAGTGCTGGGACAGCCTGGGGTGGCGAGCAGTACTTC. Protein product: CASSAGTAWGGEQYF.

The chain combines TRBV4-2 with TRBJ1-2; the D gene is possibly TRBD1 (5 bases). This CDR3 has 16 amino acids. With 0 bases removed from V and 2 bases from J, the gap between germline ends came to 13 bases. Germline V gene lookup returns CDR1 LGHNA and CDR2 YNFKEQ. The chain's CDR3 is CASSQEPGGVNYGYTF. DNA for the CDR3: TGTGCCAGCAGCCAAGAACCGGGAGGGGTAAACTATGGCTACACCTTC.

About this clonotype: At one of its ends the junction is not consistent with the germline gene, which may arise from a read error. This chain uses TRBV4-3 with TRBJ2-1; TRBD2 matches at 7 bases. The CDR3 length is 16 residues. The germline CDR1 and CDR2 sequences are LGHNA and YSLEER. CDR3 residues: CANSLELALTRGEQFF. For the CDR3, the DNA is TGCGCCAACAGCCTAGAACTAGCGCTTACTAGGGGTGAGCAGTTCTTC.

A few counts support this clonotype. The chain links TRBV7-2 to TRBJ2-7; D is tentatively TRBD1 or TRBD2 (6 bases each). V was cut by 1 base and J by 3 bases, with 13 bases left in between. This CDR3 spans 15 amino acids. The germline CDR1 and CDR2 sequences are SGHTA and FQGNSA. CDR3 nucleotide sequence: TGTGCCAGCAGCTTAGACGGGGGCTGGGGCTACGAGCAGTACTTC. Amino acids: CASSLDGGWGYEQYF.

The genes are TRBV9 and TRBJ2-1, with 7 bases identical to TRBD2. The CDR3 extends over 17 amino acids. V lost 0 bases, J lost 8 bases, and 14 bases stayed unmatched. Germline CDR1 and CDR2: SGDLS and YYNGEE. CDR3 amino acids: CASSVEVRTREQDEQFF. The CDR3 DNA is TGTGCCAGCAGCGTAGAAGTCCGGACTAGGGAGCAGGATGAGCAGTTCTTC. The whole variable domain, filled in from reference TRBV9 and TRBJ2-1, reads DSGVTQTPKHLITATGQRVTLRCSPRSGDLSVYWYQQSLDQGLQFLIQYYNGEERAKGNILERFSAQQFPDLHSELNLSSLELGDSALYFCASSVEVRTREQDEQFFGPGTRLTVL.

This clonotype was picked up a small number of times. The rearrangement links TRBV20-1 to TRBJ2-3; D is uncertain. CDR3 length equals 14 residues. Germline values: CDR1 DFQATT, CDR2 SNEGSKA (reference sequence). V shed 1 base and J shed 0 bases, with 8 bases lying between them. DNA of the CDR3: TGCAGTGCTAGAGTACCCAGTAGCACAGATACGCAGTATTTT. As protein: CSARVPSSTDTQYF.

This sequence joins TRBV10-3 and TRBJ1-2; unclear D gene. V was clipped by 4 bases and J by 7 bases, with 10 bases between them. The CDR3 length is 12 residues. From germline, CDR1 is ENHRY and CDR2 SYGVKD. The CDR3 DNA sequence: TGTGCCATCAGTGGACTTTTGAGTGGCTACACCTTC. Translated: CAISGLLSGYTF.

The chain's CDR3 is CASSLNTGETQYF. DNA of the CDR3: TGTGCCAGCAGCTTGAACACGGGAGAGACCCAGTACTTC. The gene calls are TRBV7-2 and TRBJ2-5; D is unresolved. Germline-derived CDR1 and CDR2 are SGHTA and FQGNSA. V was clipped by 3 bases and J by 4 bases, with 9 bases between them. The CDR3 is 13 amino acids.

This clonotype is a singleton in its sample. V and J are TRBV4-1 and TRBJ2-3, with D possibly being TRBD1 or TRBD2 (6 bases each). Per germline, CDR1 MGHRA and CDR2 YSYEKL. The CDR3 has 16 residues. V lost 6 bases to trimming and J lost 4 bases, with 20 bases between them. CDR3 sequence: CASRRLADGGPDTQYF. The CDR3 DNA reads as TGCGCCAGCAGACGTTTAGCGGATGGGGGCCCAGATACGCAGTATTTT.

This clonotype has just a few counts. V gene TRBV7-4 combines with J gene TRBJ1-5; D may be TRBD1 (5 bases). V was pared by 2 bases and J by 0 bases, with 23 bases between. There are 20 residues in the CDR3. The V gene's germline CDR1 is SGHVT and CDR2 SQSDAQ. The CDR3: CASSLYPNETGCHSNQPQHF. CDR3 bases: TGTGCCAGCAGCTTATACCCCAACGAAACAGGCTGTCATAGCAATCAGCCCCAGCATTTT. The full variable domain, completed using reference TRBV7-4 and TRBJ1-5, is GAGVSQSPRYKVAKRGRDVALRCDSISGHVTLYWYRQTLGQGSEVLTYSQSDAQRDKSGRPSGRFSAERPERSVSTLKIQRTEQGDSAVYLCASSLYPNETGCHSNQPQHFGDGTRLSIL.